These 20 T cell receptor beta chains were all obtained from the same sample, sequenced in a study of shared clonotypes between healthy human individuals. As defined, naive CD8 cells were CD45RO-negative and positively selected for CCR7, with terminally differentiated effector memory CD45RA+ cells excluded. The repertoire was sequenced with immunoSEQ multiplex PCR; TCRdb's copy has only in-frame clones and lacks some. This repertoire shows about 2.2 million clones, around 95% found once; its top ten account for 1.5% to 2%. Sequenced input: naive CD8+ T cells from PBMCs. Receptors were obtained from a man aged 18 to 30 in good health. Some clones in this sample may be carry-over from other donors' samples.

V usage is TRBV23-1 and J usage is TRBJ1-5, with TRBD1 matching 8 bases. TRBV23-1 is an ORF, with its function uncertain. This CDR3 region has 17 residues. The trim removed 8 bases at V and 0 bases at J, leaving 12 bases unmatched. CDR3 nucleotides: TGCGCCAGCGGAGGACAGGGCCAGTATTATAGCAATCAGCCCCAGCATTTT. Translation: CASGGQGQYYSNQPQHF.

The chain links TRBV11-2 to TRBJ1-3; D perhaps matches TRBD1 (5 bases). Trimming shortened V by 4 bases and J by 0 bases, and 16 bases separated the two germline ends. CDR1 is SGHAT and CDR2 is FQNNGV in the germline V gene. CDR3 length: 17 residues. Written as DNA, the CDR3 is TGTGCCAGCAGCTCCACGCCGGGACGTTACTCTGGAAACACCATATATTTT. Its protein product is CASSSTPGRYSGNTIYF.

The chain recombines TRBV4-3 with TRBJ2-7; 7 bases line up with TRBD1. The germline V gene has CDR1 LGHNA and CDR2 YSLEER. V was pared by 0 bases and J by 5 bases, with 13 bases of the junction left unmatched. There are 17 residues in the CDR3. The CDR3 loop reads CASSQDISRTGKNEQYF. The CDR3 DNA sequence: TGCGCCAGCAGCCAAGATATCAGCAGGACAGGCAAGAACGAGCAGTACTTC.

The gene calls are TRBV5-1 and TRBJ2-7; either TRBD1 or TRBD2 may fit D (5 bases each). The CDR3 is 15 residues long. Germline-derived CDR1 and CDR2 are SGHRS and YFSETQ. Trimming pared 3 bases from V and 2 bases from J, leaving 15 bases between. CDR3 coding DNA: TGCGCCAGCAGCTCCAGGGAAGAGGGTCCCTACGAGCAGTACTTC. This gives the protein CASSSREEGPYEQYF.

The V and J genes are TRBV15 and TRBJ2-1; D might be TRBD2 (6 bases). V was clipped by 4 bases and J by 12 bases, with 22 bases between them. Germline CDR1 is LNHNV and CDR2 is YYDKDF (reference sequence). This CDR3 region has 15 residues. The CDR3 protein is CATSISPGVDVTQFF. The CDR3 DNA reads TGTGCCACCAGCATTAGCCCGGGAGTCGATGTCACGCAGTTCTTC.

J is TRBJ2-3 and V is TRBV10-1; 8 nucleotides match TRBD2. V gave up 6 bases and J gave up 0 bases; unmatched junction bases: 5. Germline loops: CDR1 WNHNN, CDR2 SYGVQD (reference sequence). CDR3 length: 15 residues. The CDR3 sequence: CASSPSSGSTDTQYF. CDR3 bases: TGCGCCAGCAGCCCTTCTAGCGGGAGCACAGATACGCAGTATTTT.

This chain joins TRBV6-4 and TRBJ1-1; D possibly corresponds to TRBD1 (5 bases). CDR3 length: 17 amino acids. Trimming took off 0 bases at V and 6 bases at J, with 20 bases between the two ends. CDR1 MRHNA and CDR2 SNTAGT come from the germline V gene. CDR3 sequence: CASSDSIKRGSVSEAFF. The CDR3, as DNA: TGTGCCAGCAGTGACTCGATAAAGAGGGGCAGCGTATCTGAAGCTTTCTTT.

The CDR3 is CASSQWDRGTDTQYF. In nucleotides, the CDR3 is TGTGCCAGCAGCCAGTGGGACAGGGGCACAGATACGCAGTATTTT. The V gene is TRBV27, the J gene TRBJ2-3; 9 bases are a match to TRBD1. The germline V gene has CDR1 MNHEY and CDR2 SMNVEV (reference sequence). The CDR3 consists of 15 residues. The J segment lost 1 base and the V segment lost 6 bases, leaving 5 bases of the junction unmatched.

The chain is built from TRBV27 and TRBJ2-7; 8 bases line up with TRBD1. In germline, CDR1 is MNHEY, CDR2 SMNVEV (reference sequence). This CDR3 has 16 residues. The trim removed 5 bases at V and 5 bases at J, leaving 14 bases unmatched. CDR3 sequence reads: CASSPGPGRGPHEQYF. The CDR3 bases are TGTGCCAGCAGTCCAGGACCCGGCAGGGGGCCCCACGAGCAGTACTTC.

This chain uses TRBV30 with TRBJ2-6, with unresolved D. The germline CDR1 and CDR2 sequences are GTSNPN and SVGIG (reference sequence). This CDR3 region has 17 residues. Deletions cut 0 bases from V and 1 base from J, with 13 bases between. Here the CDR3 reads CAWSVRDRYSGANVLTF. The CDR3 DNA follows: TGTGCCTGGAGTGTACGAGATAGGTATTCTGGGGCCAACGTCCTGACTTTC. The full variable domain, in which reference TRBV30 and TRBJ2-6 provide the parts outside the CDR3, is SQTIHQWPATLVQPVGSPLSLECTVEGTSNPNLYWYRQAAGRGLQLLFYSVGIGQISSEVPQNLSASRPQDRQFILSSKKLLLSDSGFYLCAWSVRDRYSGANVLTFGAGSRLTVL.

The rearrangement links TRBV7-9 to TRBJ1-4; no definite D call. Trimming pared 0 bases from V and 6 bases from J, leaving 5 bases between. The CDR3 contains 13 residues. Per germline, CDR1 SEHNR and CDR2 FQNEAQ (reference sequence). CDR3 bases: TGTGCCAGCAGCTTAGCATGGGATGAAAAACTGTTTTTT. This codes for CASSLAWDEKLFF.

The chain combines TRBV29-1 with TRBJ2-3, with TRBD2 matching over 8 bases. Per the germline V gene, CDR1 is SQVTM and CDR2 is ANQGSEA. Losses at the gene ends were 6 bases for V and 5 bases for J; bases not matched to a gene: 7. The CDR3 has 13 amino acids. The CDR3, as DNA: TGCAGCGTCGGGGGGGTAGCGGGAGATACGCAGTATTTT. This encodes CSVGGVAGDTQYF.

The chain links TRBV6-1 to TRBJ1-1, with 7 bases matching TRBD1. Trimming removed 2 bases from V and 1 base from J; junction bases left unmatched: 4. The CDR3 extends over 15 amino acids. CDR1 and CDR2 from the germline V gene are MNHNS and SASEGT. This CDR3 reads CASSERQGANTEAFF. The CDR3, as DNA: TGTGCCAGCAGTGAAAGACAGGGCGCGAACACTGAAGCTTTCTTT.

This clone has only one observation. The chain combines TRBV7-9 with TRBJ1-1; D possibly corresponds to TRBD1 (6 bases). V lost 4 bases, J lost 7 bases, and 19 bases lay in between. Germline CDR1 is SEHNR and CDR2 is FQNEAQ (reference sequence). The CDR3 consists of 15 residues. Here the CDR3 DNA reads TGTGCCAGCAGCTATCATTTATCCGGGGGCGGTGAAGCTTTCTTT. Translating gives CASSYHLSGGGEAFF.

The CDR3 DNA sequence: TGTGCCACCAGCATGACAGGGTTTGGGGCCAACGTCCTGACTTTC. Its translation: CATSMTGFGANVLTF. The rearrangement joins TRBV15 to TRBJ2-6, with 7 nucleotides matching TRBD1. Germline V CDR1 and CDR2: LNHNV, YYDKDF (reference sequence). J gave up 3 bases and V 4 bases, and 3 bases lay outside the gene matches. This CDR3 has 15 amino acids.

This clone was seen only once. The genes are TRBV27 and TRBJ1-5, with a weak D call TRBD1 (5 bases). There are 16 residues in the CDR3. V shed 2 bases and J shed 0 bases, with 11 bases lying between them. Germline V gene sequence: CDR1 MNHEY, CDR2 SMNVEV (reference sequence). CDR3 in amino acids: CASSLMGPYSNQPQHF. DNA of the CDR3: TGTGCCAGCAGTTTAATGGGACCATATAGCAATCAGCCCCAGCATTTT.

The chain has TRBV11-2 and TRBJ2-2, with TRBD2 matching over 12 bases. Unmatched junction bases numbered 3, after V lost 0 bases and J lost 4 bases. The CDR3 is made up of 17 amino acids. Germline CDR1 and CDR2: SGHAT and FQNNGV. The chain's CDR3 is CASSLETSGSFTGELFF. The CDR3 nucleotides read TGTGCCAGCAGCTTAGAGACTAGCGGGAGTTTCACCGGGGAGCTGTTTTTT.

There are a few counts of this clone. This chain uses TRBV30 with TRBJ1-1; D perhaps matches TRBD1 (6 bases). The germline V and J ends were trimmed by 3 bases and 4 bases, with 9 bases remaining between them. This CDR3 region has 12 residues. CDR1 GTSNPN and CDR2 SVGIG come from the germline V gene (reference sequence). The DNA for the CDR3 is TGTGCCTGGAGGCAGGGGCCCACTGAAGCTTTCTTT. Amino acids: CAWRQGPTEAFF.

This CDR3 is CASSLKGEDEKLFF. The DNA for the CDR3 is TGTGCCAGCAGCTTAAAGGGGGAAGATGAAAAACTGTTTTTT. This sequence joins TRBV7-9 and TRBJ1-4, with a possible D match to TRBD1 (6 bases). Trimming left V 2 bases short and J 6 bases short, with 10 bases between. This CDR3 comprises 14 residues. Germline assignment: CDR1 SEHNR and CDR2 FQNEAQ (reference sequence).

In its sample, this clone was seen once. No DNA is shown, since the ends of the CDR3 on it are uncertain; the CDR3 is the one TCRdb lists. The rearrangement links TRBV28 to TRBJ1-1. The CDR3 has 14 residues if both end residues are counted. Germline V gives CDR1 MDHEN, CDR2 SYDVKM. The CDR3 is CASSFGPGRTEAFF.